These T cell receptor beta chains were read from a single sample in a study of chemoradiotherapy in HPV16-positive cancers. Sequenced by immunoSEQ multiplex PCR; TCRdb stores in-frame clones only, minus some. The table shows about 14,000 clones, with around nine tenths occurring only once. The sample in question was tumor tissue, obtained from a patient who underwent chemoradiotherapy. Receptors originate from a human donor with HPV-associated anogenital cancer. Each CDR3 is given with its conserved first and last residue. A D gene is named only where the DNA matches it firmly. Clone size is shown for a subset of rows, as once, few, many or a class of expanded clone.

>TRBJ2-3|.|.|TRBV5-6
CASSLEGAFTDTQYF
TGTGCCAGCAGCTTGGAAGGAGCTTTCACAGATACGCAGTATTTT
>TRBJ2-1|few|.|TRBV7-9
CASSPGENEQFF
TGTGCCAGCAGCCCCGGGGAGAATGAGCAGTTCTTC
>TRBJ2-7|.|.|TRBV19
CASSMGYEQYF
TGTGCCAGTAGTATGGGGTACGAGCAGTACTTC
>TRBJ2-2|.|.|TRBV23-1
CASTPGELFF
TGCGCCAGCACCCCCGGGGAGCTGTTTTTT
>TRBJ2-2|.|.|TRBV11-2
CASSLDGPSYGELFF
TGTGCCAGCAGCTTAGATGGCCCATCTTATGGGGAGCTGTTTTTT
>TRBJ2-7|.|.|TRBV6-5
CASSYGGGTYEQYF
TGTGCCAGCAGCTACGGGGGAGGCACCTACGAGCAGTACTTC
>TRBJ2-5|.|.|TRBV5-1
CASSLAGQIEETQYF
TGCGCCAGCAGCTTGGCCGGACAGATTGAAGAGACCCAGTACTTC
>TRBJ2-3|.|.|TRBV29-1
CSGGGWPDTQYF
TGCAGCGGAGGGGGGTGGCCAGATACGCAGTATTTT
>TRBJ1-1|.|.|TRBV6-5
CASSQAGLNTEAFF
TGTGCCAGCAGTCAGGCGGGCCTGAACACTGAAGCTTTCTTT
>TRBJ2-7|once|TRBD2|TRBV5-6
CASSLVVAGALGEQYF
TGTGCCAGCAGCTTGGTGGTAGCGGGAGCCCTCGGCGAGCAGTACTTC
>TRBJ2-2|.|.|TRBV11-3
CASSFSSTNTGELFF
TGTGCCAGCAGCTTCTCCAGCACGAACACCGGGGAGCTGTTTTTT
>TRBJ2-3|.|TRBD2|TRBV25-1
CARRGRAGVSDTQYF
TGTGCCCGCAGAGGACGAGCGGGAGTGTCAGATACGCAGTATTTT
>TRBJ2-1|.|.|TRBV6-5
CASSSPLRNEQFF
TGTGCCAGCAGTTCCCCTCTACGAAATGAGCAGTTCTTC
>TRBJ2-1|.|TRBD2|TRBV7-2
CASTSGGLAGYYNEQFF
TGTGCCAGCACCTCCGGGGGACTAGCGGGATACTACAATGAGCAGTTCTTC
>TRBJ2-6|.|.|TRBV7-9
CASSLRGSGANVLTF
TGTGCCAGCAGCTTGCGGGGCTCTGGGGCCAACGTCCTGACTTTC
>TRBJ1-1|.|TRBD1|TRBV6-5
CASSYAGGYSEAFF
TGTGCCAGCAGTTACGCAGGGGGGTATAGCGAAGCTTTCTTT
>TRBJ2-1|few|TRBD2|TRBV5-5
CASSYGPADGLAANEQFF
TGTGCCAGCAGCTATGGGCCTGCGGACGGACTAGCTGCGAATGAGCAGTTCTTC
>TRBJ2-7|.|TRBD2|TRBV19
CASSIGGTSGREQYF
TGTGCCAGTAGTATAGGCGGGACTAGCGGGAGGGAGCAGTACTTC